This TCR beta chain was identified in a study of human T cells and chemical hapten exposure. Study overall: Sensitizing treatment utilized 2% DPC over a 2 cm by 2 cm portion of upper inner arm skin.

Via MiXCR, TCRdb re-called the RACE reads, giving one row per CDR3 protein. The data hold roughly 86,000 distinct CDR3 sequences, with about 10% observed a single time. Time point noted: patch test 1, 2 weeks after DPC sensitization. The treatment is: therapeutic diphenylcyclopropenone sensitization with weekly scalp DPC. Between the trimmed V and J ends, which lost 8 bases and 3 bases, there was a span of 8 bases. Germline lookup yields CDR1 MDHEN and CDR2 SYDVKM. This CDR3 spans 12 amino acids. This clonotype was seen many times. This TCR was recovered from a man aged 40-49 years with alopecia areata. Some clones in this sample may be carry-over from other donors' samples. The sample here was whole blood, taken in connection with sensitization to the hapten diphenylcyclopropenone (DPC). V is TRBV28 and J is TRBJ1-5; D is unclear. CDR3 coding DNA: TGTGCCAGCCGGTCTTCCAATCAGCCCCAGCATTTT. This gives the protein CASRSSNQPQHF. The full variable domain, rest sourced from reference TRBV28 and TRBJ1-5, is DVKVTQSSRYLVKRTGEKVFLECVQDMDHENMFWYRQDPGLGLRLIYFSYDVKMKEKGDIPEGYSVSREKKERFSLILESASTNQTSMYLCASRSSNQPQHFGDGTRLSIL.